A single sample is the source of the 29 T cell receptor beta chains below, sequenced in a study of vaccination effects on CD4 cells after COVID-19. Their target antigens are unknown. Some clones are missing from TCRdb's copy, which holds only in-frame ones; the method was immunoSEQ multiplex PCR. The sample lists approximately 70,000 clones; 75% to 85% were seen once. After expansion with viral peptide pools in the ViraFEST assay, antigen-specific CD4+ T cells were sequenced. Following 10 days of culture, CD4+ T cells were isolated. Each participant was given two doses of one vaccine (BNT162b2 or mRNA-1273). This material consisted of CD4+ T cells from PBMCs cultured with HCoV-229E spike peptides, taken after COVID-19 vaccination. The origin of the receptors is a human donor who received a COVID-19 vaccine.

The CDR3 loop reads CASSQGGGSGGRQETQYF. The DNA of the CDR3 is TGCGCCAGCAGCCAAGGGGGCGGGTCAGGGGGTAGGCAAGAGACCCAGTACTTC. The chain links TRBV4-1 to TRBJ2-5, with TRBD1 identical over 7 bases. Per germline, CDR1 MGHRA and CDR2 YSYEKL. This CDR3 comprises 18 residues. V lost 1 base and J lost 2; bases outside the gene matches: 13.

The CDR3 nucleotides read TGTGCCAGCAGCGACTGGGGGGGGCGGACGAACACTGAAGCTTTCTTT. This translates into CASSDWGGRTNTEAFF. The V and J genes are TRBV3-1 (or the pseudogene TRBV3-2) and TRBJ1-1; a possible D gene is TRBD1 (6 bases). The CDR3 runs 16 residues. Germline V gives CDR1 LGHDT, CDR2 YNNKEL (reference sequence). The V end was cut by 5 bases, the J end by 1 base, with 17 bases between.

V and J are TRBV24-1 and TRBJ2-2; the D call may be TRBD1 or TRBD2 (5 bases each). The CDR3 has 17 residues. Germline V lookup: CDR1 KGHDR, CDR2 SFDVKD. V dropped 0 bases and J dropped 4 bases, with 14 bases sitting between them. CDR3 sequence: CATSDLHGTKSTGELFF. The CDR3 bases are TGTGCCACCAGTGATTTGCACGGGACGAAATCCACCGGGGAGCTGTTTTTT.

The genes are TRBV11-3 and TRBJ2-1; maybe TRBD2 (6 bases). The CDR3 has 13 residues. The germline V and J ends were trimmed by 3 bases and 8 bases, with 11 bases remaining between them. CDR1 and CDR2 (germline): SGHNT, YENEEA. CDR3 in DNA: TGTGCCAGCAGCTTTAGGAGGGTCGATGAGCAGTTCTTC. It is translated as CASSFRRVDEQFF.

The chain employs TRBV24-1 and TRBJ1-2, with a possible D match to TRBD1 (6 bases). Germline CDR1 is KGHDR and CDR2 is SFDVKD. The CDR3 extends over 11 amino acids. V was shortened by 4 bases and J by 9 bases, with 8 bases between the two germline ends. The CDR3 bases are TGTGCCACCAGTGAGGACAGCCGCTACACCTTC. Translated: CATSEDSRYTF.

CDR3 nucleotide sequence: TGCGCCAGCAGCCCCCGAGGACAGTTCCAAGAGACCCAGTACTTC. Encoded protein: CASSPRGQFQETQYF. The J gene is TRBJ2-5, the V gene TRBV4-1, with a tentative D call TRBD1 (6 bases). The CDR3 contains 15 residues. Deletions cut 4 bases from V and 1 base from J, with 13 bases between. Germline CDR1 and CDR2: MGHRA and YSYEKL.

J is TRBJ2-3 and V is TRBV30; no definite D call. The CDR3 runs 15 residues. V lost 3 bases and J lost 0, with 13 bases in between. Germline V gives CDR1 GTSNPN, CDR2 SVGIG (reference sequence). The CDR3 DNA is TGTGCCTGGAGCGAGTGGGCTACTAGCACAGATACGCAGTATTTT. Translation gives CAWSEWATSTDTQYF.

This chain uses TRBV18 with TRBJ1-3; D remains unclear. CDR3 length: 14 amino acids. Germline V gene lookup returns CDR1 KGHSH and CDR2 LQKENI. Between the trimmed V and J ends, which lost 0 bases and 5 bases, there was a span of 8 bases. CDR3 sequence: CASSPPGLRNTIYF. CDR3 in DNA: TGTGCCAGCTCACCACCGGGCTTGAGAAACACCATATATTTT.

The chain links TRBV5-1 to TRBJ2-5, with D perhaps TRBD2 (5 bases). V gave up 1 base and J gave up 0 bases, with 13 bases separating them. The CDR3 is 16 residues long. CDR1 and CDR2 (germline): SGHRS, YFSETQ. The CDR3 DNA is TGCGCCAGCAGCTTGACGGGGTTGAGGTACCAAGAGACCCAGTACTTC. Translation: CASSLTGLRYQETQYF. Variable domain in full (rest from reference TRBV5-1 and TRBJ2-5): KAGVTQTPRYLIKTRGQQVTLSCSPISGHRSVSWYQQTPGQGLQFLFEYFSETQRNKGNFPGRFSGRQFSNSRSEMNVSTLELGDSALYLCASSLTGLRYQETQYFGPGTRLLVL.

This rearrangement joins TRBV7-2 to TRBJ1-5; 7 nucleotides align to TRBD1. The germline gives CDR1 SGHTA, CDR2 FQGNSA. The CDR3 loop spans 15 amino acids. Trimming at V came to 5 bases and at J to 11 bases, leaving 15 bases not matched to a gene. The CDR3 sequence: CASSTGGGGALAQHF. Here the CDR3 DNA reads TGTGCCAGCAGCACCGGAGGGGGCGGGGCTTTAGCCCAGCATTTT.

The CDR3 is CASSHTGVGETQYF. The CDR3 DNA sequence: TGTGCCAGCAGCCACACAGGGGTAGGCGAGACCCAGTACTTC. V and J are TRBV3-1 (or the pseudogene TRBV3-2) and TRBJ2-5; 7 bases line up with TRBD1. Germline-derived CDR1 and CDR2 are LGHDT and YNNKEL (reference sequence). With 3 bases clipped from V and 5 bases from J, the junction kept 6 bases outside the gene matches. This CDR3 contains 14 residues.

The rearrangement links TRBV7-3 to TRBJ1-5, with a tentative D call TRBD1 (5 bases). Per germline, CDR1 SGHTA and CDR2 FQGTGA. The ends were cut back, 2 bases at V and 7 bases at J, with 9 bases in the middle. CDR3 length: 13 amino acids. This chain's CDR3 is CASSLDSNQPQHF. The CDR3 bases are TGTGCCAGCAGCTTAGACAGTAACCAGCCCCAGCATTTT.

The chain carries TRBV4-2 and TRBJ1-2, with no clear D. This CDR3 has 15 amino acids. The germline CDR1 and CDR2 sequences are LGHNA and YNFKEQ. The germline V and J ends were trimmed by 1 base and 8 bases, with 17 bases remaining between them. CDR3 nucleotides: TGTGCCAGCAGCCAAGGGTGGCAGCTCCTCCGCGGCTACACCTTC. Translation: CASSQGWQLLRGYTF.

The chain carries TRBV4-1 and TRBJ2-6, with 8 bases matching TRBD1. Germline V lookup: CDR1 MGHRA, CDR2 YSYEKL. With V trimmed by 1 base and J by 0 bases, 5 bases remained unmatched. The CDR3 sequence is 18 residues long. Here the CDR3 reads CASSQVRTGPSGANVLTF. The CDR3 region has the DNA TGCGCCAGCAGCCAAGTAAGGACAGGGCCCTCTGGGGCCAACGTCCTGACTTTC.

The chain links TRBV5-8 to TRBJ2-5; 9 bases match TRBD2. V trimming: 7 bases; J trimming: 0 bases; junction bases outside the gene matches: 13. Germline loops: CDR1 SGHTS, CDR2 YDEGEE. The CDR3 spans 17 residues. CDR3 loop: CASPVAGDSKYQETQYF. The CDR3 nucleotides are TGTGCCAGCCCCGTAGCGGGGGACTCCAAATACCAAGAGACCCAGTACTTC.

The chain couples TRBV10-3 to TRBJ2-7, with 7 bases aligning to TRBD1. V trimming: 3 bases; J trimming: 4 bases; junction bases outside the gene matches: 0. Germline V lookup: CDR1 ENHRY, CDR2 SYGVKD. The CDR3 runs 12 residues. CDR3 in amino acids: CAISEQGYEQYV. DNA of the CDR3: TGTGCCATCAGTGAACAGGGGTACGAGCAGTACGTC.

The chain carries TRBV20-1 and TRBJ1-4, with D perhaps TRBD1 (6 bases). This CDR3 comprises 14 residues. Germline V gene data show CDR1 as DFQATT and CDR2 as SNEGSKA (reference sequence). Trimming cost V 3 bases and J 8 bases, with 16 bases left between them. The CDR3 nucleotides read TGCAGTGCTAGTAAAGGGGGGCTGAGAGAAAAACTGTTTTTT. Protein sequence: CSASKGGLREKLFF.

V gene TRBV28 combines with J gene TRBJ2-7; 9 nucleotides line up with TRBD2. The CDR3 length is 17 residues. Germline assignment: CDR1 MDHEN and CDR2 SYDVKM. Germline trimming cut 8 bases from V and 7 bases from J; bases unmatched to any gene: 21. CDR3: CASDGRAAGGYLVEQYV. The CDR3 DNA sequence: TGTGCCAGCGACGGCCGAGCGGCGGGGGGGTATTTGGTTGAGCAGTACGTC.

This clone has more than one count but fewer than ten. The V call is TRBV3-1 (or the pseudogene TRBV3-2), the J call TRBJ1-3, with D possibly matching TRBD1 (6 bases). The length of the CDR3 is 17 residues. Germline-derived CDR1 and CDR2 are LGHDT and YNNKEL (reference sequence). V was clipped by 2 bases and J by 6 bases, with 20 bases between them. CDR3 sequence: CASSQSPSGGKTNTIYF. The CDR3 DNA is TGTGCCAGCAGCCAAAGTCCCTCGGGGGGCAAGACAAACACCATATATTTT.

The V gene is TRBV19, the J gene TRBJ1-5; TRBD1 is a possible D gene (5 bases). Trimming shortened V by 6 bases and J by 3 bases, and 15 bases separated the two germline ends. Germline CDR1 and CDR2: LNHDA and SQIVND (reference sequence). The CDR3 runs 15 residues. CDR3 in amino acids: CASSVNRQPNQPQHF. CDR3 DNA sequence: TGTGCCAGTAGCGTCAATCGACAGCCCAATCAGCCCCAGCATTTT.

This clone is a singleton in its sample. V gene TRBV19 combines with J gene TRBJ2-6, with 8 bases aligning to TRBD1. CDR3 length: 17 residues. Per germline, CDR1 LNHDA and CDR2 SQIVND (reference sequence). Trimming took 4 bases from V and 0 from J; bases not matched to a gene: 5. CDR3 protein: CASSRQGSHSGANVLTF. The CDR3 DNA is TGTGCCAGTAGTAGACAGGGGAGCCACTCTGGGGCCAACGTCCTGACTTTC. The full variable domain, completed using reference TRBV19 and TRBJ2-6, is DGGITQSPKYLFRKEGQNVTLSCEQNLNHDAMYWYRQDPGQGLRLIYYSQIVNDFQKGDIAEGYSVSREKKESFPLTVTSAQKNPTAFYLCASSRQGSHSGANVLTFGAGSRLTVL.

The chain joins TRBV9 to TRBJ1-5; D gene uncertain. Germline V lookup: CDR1 SGDLS, CDR2 YYNGEE. The CDR3 runs to 13 residues. Deletions cut 5 bases from V and 2 bases from J, with 8 bases between. For the CDR3, the DNA is TGTGCCAGCAGGACTTGGGGCAATCAGCCCCAGCATTTT. Encoded protein: CASRTWGNQPQHF.

The chain links TRBV5-1 to TRBJ2-5; D perhaps matches TRBD1 (5 bases). With 1 base removed from V and 2 bases from J, the gap between germline ends came to 15 bases. The CDR3 consists of 16 residues. CDR1 SGHRS and CDR2 YFSETQ come from the germline V gene. In DNA, the CDR3 is TGCGCCAGCAGCTTGATCTCCTCAGGGCCTCAAGAGACCCAGTACTTC. This encodes CASSLISSGPQETQYF.

J is TRBJ1-2 and V is TRBV3-1 (or the pseudogene TRBV3-2); possible D gene TRBD1, 5 bases. Trimming pared 4 bases from V and 5 bases from J, leaving 14 bases between. CDR3 length equals 14 residues. Germline values: CDR1 LGHDT, CDR2 YNNKEL (reference sequence). The DNA of the CDR3 is TGTGCCAGCAGCCTCGGGACGCAAGTTTATGGCTACACCTTC. Its protein is CASSLGTQVYGYTF.

This chain uses TRBV12-3 or TRBV12-4 with TRBJ1-1, with D tentatively TRBD1 (5 bases). V was clipped by 8 bases and J by 3 bases, with 10 bases between them. The CDR3 contains 12 residues. The CDR3 DNA reads as TGTGCCAGCTGGGACGCCGACACTGAAGCTTTCTTT. Protein: CASWDADTEAFF.

This clone has just one count. The V and J genes are TRBV19 and TRBJ2-2; no reliable D call. Germline V gives CDR1 LNHDA, CDR2 SQIVND (reference sequence). The CDR3 spans 14 residues. The V and J ends lost 3 bases and 6 bases respectively, with 11 bases between them. CDR3 coding DNA: TGTGCCAGTAGTATTCCCTACTCAGCCGGGGAGCTGTTTTTT. Its protein product is CASSIPYSAGELFF.

The chain joins TRBV5-1 to TRBJ2-1, with 8 bases fitting TRBD1. Looked up from germline, CDR1 is SGHRS and CDR2 is YFSETQ. The CDR3 is 15 residues long. V was pared by 6 bases and J by 3 bases, with 8 bases of the junction left unmatched. In DNA, the CDR3 is TGCGCCAGCACCACCTCAGGGGGCGACTACAATGAGCAGTTCTTC. Translating it yields CASTTSGGDYNEQFF.

The chain couples TRBV5-1 to TRBJ2-1, with unresolved D. Trimming left V 3 bases short and J 9 bases short, with 22 bases between. The CDR3 has 16 amino acids. CDR1 and CDR2 from the germline V gene are SGHRS and YFSETQ. The CDR3 is CASSSTASAGPLEQFF. The CDR3 DNA sequence: TGCGCCAGCAGCTCTACAGCCAGCGCCGGCCCACTTGAGCAGTTCTTC.

The V gene is TRBV3-1 (or the pseudogene TRBV3-2), the J gene TRBJ2-2; no firm D call. The CDR3 runs 16 residues. Trimming took off 1 base at V and 2 bases at J, with 11 bases between the two ends. CDR1 LGHDT and CDR2 YNNKEL come from the germline V gene (reference sequence). CDR3 residues: CASSQVWGGNTGELFF. DNA for the CDR3: TGTGCCAGCAGCCAAGTATGGGGTGGAAACACCGGGGAGCTGTTTTTT.